This T cell receptor beta chain was sequenced for a study of blood T cell repertoires in COVID-19. As for the study in general: The United States, Italy and Spain were the sources of the acute and convalescent COVID-19 samples. PBMCs, B-cell-depleted T cells, or T cells were the source of the cDNA or gDNA that made up the material.

Per the authors' pipeline: Reference gene primer amplification yielded estimated nucleated cell counts. Method: immunoSEQ multiplex PCR; TCRdb's copy keeps in-frame clones and lacks some. V, J and clone size derive from that table, while D and trimming were established from the DNA sequence. The profile shows about 270,000 clones, approximately 80% of them singletons. This CDR3 has 14 residues. Germline V gives CDR1 SGHDT, CDR2 YYEEEE. V was pared by 3 bases and J by 0 bases, with 9 bases between. V and J are TRBV5-6 and TRBJ1-1; possible D gene TRBD1, 6 bases. The sequence was obtained from an older woman with active or convalescent COVID-19. The sample was peripheral blood. The CDR3 region is CASSWAGVNTEAFF. CDR3 coding DNA: TGTGCCAGCAGCTGGGCAGGGGTGAACACTGAAGCTTTCTTT.